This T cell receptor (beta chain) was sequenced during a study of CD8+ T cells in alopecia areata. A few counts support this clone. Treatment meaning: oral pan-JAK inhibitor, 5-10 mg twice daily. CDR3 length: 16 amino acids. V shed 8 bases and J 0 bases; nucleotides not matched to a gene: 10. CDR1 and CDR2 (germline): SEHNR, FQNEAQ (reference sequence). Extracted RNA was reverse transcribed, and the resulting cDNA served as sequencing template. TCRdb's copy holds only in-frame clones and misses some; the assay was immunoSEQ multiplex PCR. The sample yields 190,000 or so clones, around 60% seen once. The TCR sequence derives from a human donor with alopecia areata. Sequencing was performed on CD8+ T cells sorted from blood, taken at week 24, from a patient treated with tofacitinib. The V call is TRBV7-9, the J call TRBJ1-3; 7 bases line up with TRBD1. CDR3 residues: CASGDRRGHSGNTIYF. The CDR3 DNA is TGTGCCAGCGGAGATCGGAGGGGGCACTCTGGAAACACCATATATTTT.